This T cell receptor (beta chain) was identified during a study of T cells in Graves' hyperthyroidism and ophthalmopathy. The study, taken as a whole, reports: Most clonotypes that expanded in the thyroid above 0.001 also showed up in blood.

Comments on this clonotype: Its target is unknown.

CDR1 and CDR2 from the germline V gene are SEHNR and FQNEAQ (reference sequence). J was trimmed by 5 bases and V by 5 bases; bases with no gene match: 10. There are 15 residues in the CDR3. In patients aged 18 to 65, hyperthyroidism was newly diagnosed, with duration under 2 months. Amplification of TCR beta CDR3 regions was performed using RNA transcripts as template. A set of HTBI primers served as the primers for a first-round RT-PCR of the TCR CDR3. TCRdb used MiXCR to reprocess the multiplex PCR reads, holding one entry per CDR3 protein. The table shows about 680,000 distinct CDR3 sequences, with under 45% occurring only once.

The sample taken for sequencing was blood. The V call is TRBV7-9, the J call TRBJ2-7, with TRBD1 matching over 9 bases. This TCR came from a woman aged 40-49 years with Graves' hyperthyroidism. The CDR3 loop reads CASSQSRTGDDEQYF. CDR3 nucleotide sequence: TGTGCCAGCAGCCAATCACGGACAGGGGATGACGAGCAGTACTTC.